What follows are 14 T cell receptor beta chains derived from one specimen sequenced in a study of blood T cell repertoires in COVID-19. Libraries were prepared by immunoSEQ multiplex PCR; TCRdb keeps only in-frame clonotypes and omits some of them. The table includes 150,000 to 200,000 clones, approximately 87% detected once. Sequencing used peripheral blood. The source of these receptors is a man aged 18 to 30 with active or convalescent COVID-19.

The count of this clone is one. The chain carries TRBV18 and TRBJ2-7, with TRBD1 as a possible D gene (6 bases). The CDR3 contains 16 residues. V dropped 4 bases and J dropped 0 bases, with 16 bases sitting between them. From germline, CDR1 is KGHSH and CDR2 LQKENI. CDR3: CASSLSGTKGSYEQYV. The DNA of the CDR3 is TGTGCCAGCTCACTTTCCGGGACAAAGGGCTCCTACGAGCAGTACGTC.

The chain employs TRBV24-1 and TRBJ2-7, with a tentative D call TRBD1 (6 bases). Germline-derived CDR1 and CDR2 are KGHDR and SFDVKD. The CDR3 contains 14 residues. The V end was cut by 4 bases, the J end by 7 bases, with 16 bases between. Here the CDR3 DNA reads TGTGCCACCAGTGACAGGACAGTACCTGAAGAGCAGTACTTC. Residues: CATSDRTVPEEQYF.

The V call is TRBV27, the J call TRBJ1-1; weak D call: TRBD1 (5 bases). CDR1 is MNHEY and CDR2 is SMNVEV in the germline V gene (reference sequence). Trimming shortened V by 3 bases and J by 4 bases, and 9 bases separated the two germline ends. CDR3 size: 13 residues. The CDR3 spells CASSFGRATEAFF. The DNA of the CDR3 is TGTGCCAGCAGTTTCGGCAGGGCCACTGAAGCTTTCTTT.

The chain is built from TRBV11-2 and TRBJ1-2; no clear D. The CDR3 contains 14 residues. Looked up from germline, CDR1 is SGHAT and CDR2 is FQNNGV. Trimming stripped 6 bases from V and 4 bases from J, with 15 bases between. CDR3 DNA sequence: TGTGCCAGCAGTACCTCCGACATTCTCTATGGCTACACCTTC. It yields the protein CASSTSDILYGYTF.

The CDR3 DNA sequence: TGTGCCAGCAGTGACCCGACACAGATGGGCACTGAAGCTTTCTTT. This sequence encodes CASSDPTQMGTEAFF. The V call is TRBV2, the J call TRBJ1-1, with D unresolved. CDR1 and CDR2 from the germline V gene are SNHLY and FYNNEI. This CDR3 has 15 amino acids. Trimming cost V 3 bases and J 4 bases, with 15 bases left between them.

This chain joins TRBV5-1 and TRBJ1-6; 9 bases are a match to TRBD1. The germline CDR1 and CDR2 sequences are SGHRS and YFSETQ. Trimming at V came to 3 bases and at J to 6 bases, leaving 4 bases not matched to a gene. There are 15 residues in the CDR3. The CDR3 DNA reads TGCGCCAGCAGCTGGATGGACAGGGGTAATTCACCCCTCCACTTT. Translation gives CASSWMDRGNSPLHF.

CDR3 protein: CASSIFENEQFF. The CDR3 nucleotides are TGTGCCAGTAGTATCTTCGAGAATGAGCAGTTCTTC. This sequence joins TRBV19 and TRBJ2-1, with D hard to call. The length of the CDR3 is 12 residues. Germline CDR1 and CDR2: LNHDA and SQIVND (reference sequence). The V end was cut by 3 bases, the J end by 7 bases, with 7 bases between.

CDR3 region: CASKNSGTRYNEQFF. The CDR3 DNA reads TGCGCCAGTAAAAACTCCGGGACACGGTACAATGAGCAGTTCTTC. V gene TRBV5-1 combines with J gene TRBJ2-1, with a possible D match to TRBD1 (6 bases). V was pared by 8 bases and J by 4 bases, with 19 bases between. This CDR3 has 15 amino acids. The germline V gene has CDR1 SGHRS and CDR2 YFSETQ.

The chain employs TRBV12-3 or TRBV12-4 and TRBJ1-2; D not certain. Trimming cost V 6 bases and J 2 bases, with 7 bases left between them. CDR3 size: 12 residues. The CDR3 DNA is TGTGCCAGCAGGACGGGGAACTATGGCTACACCTTC. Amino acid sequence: CASRTGNYGYTF.

CDR3 in amino acids: CASSEPLTTEQYF. The DNA of the CDR3 is TGTGCCAGCAGTGAGCCGCTTACTACCGAGCAGTACTTC. V gene TRBV2 combines with J gene TRBJ2-7; D is unresolved. The CDR3 has 13 residues. Trimming left V 3 bases short and J 6 bases short, with 12 bases between. Germline V gene lookup returns CDR1 SNHLY and CDR2 FYNNEI.

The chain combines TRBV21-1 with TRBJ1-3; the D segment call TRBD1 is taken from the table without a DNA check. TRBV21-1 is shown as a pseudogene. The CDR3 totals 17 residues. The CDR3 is CASSTRAGGICGNTIYF. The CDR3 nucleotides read TGTGCCAGCAGCACCCGCGCAGGGGGAATATGTGGAAACACCATATATTTT.

The CDR3 sequence is CASSYWRGSGNTEAFF. CDR3 sequence (DNA): TGTGCCAGCAGTTACTGGCGGGGGTCGGGGAACACTGAAGCTTTCTTT. The rearrangement uses TRBV6-2 or TRBV6-3 and TRBJ1-1, with D possibly matching TRBD1 (5 bases). Germline-derived CDR1 and CDR2 are MNHEY and SVGEGT. The CDR3 contains 16 residues. Between the trimmed V and J ends, which lost 1 base and 1 base, there was a span of 13 bases.

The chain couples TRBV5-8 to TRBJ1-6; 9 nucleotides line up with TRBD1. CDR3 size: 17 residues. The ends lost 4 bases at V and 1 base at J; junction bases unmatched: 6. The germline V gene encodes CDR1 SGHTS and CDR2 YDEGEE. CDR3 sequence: CASSDRDRVSYNSPLHF. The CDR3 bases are TGTGCCAGCAGCGACCGGGACAGGGTATCCTATAATTCACCCCTCCACTTT.

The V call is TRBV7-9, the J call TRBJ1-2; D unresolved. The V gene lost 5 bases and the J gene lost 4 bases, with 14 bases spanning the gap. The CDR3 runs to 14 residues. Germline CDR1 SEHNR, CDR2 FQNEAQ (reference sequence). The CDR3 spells CASSATDNSYGYTF. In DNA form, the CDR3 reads TGTGCCAGCAGCGCCACCGACAATTCCTATGGCTACACCTTC.